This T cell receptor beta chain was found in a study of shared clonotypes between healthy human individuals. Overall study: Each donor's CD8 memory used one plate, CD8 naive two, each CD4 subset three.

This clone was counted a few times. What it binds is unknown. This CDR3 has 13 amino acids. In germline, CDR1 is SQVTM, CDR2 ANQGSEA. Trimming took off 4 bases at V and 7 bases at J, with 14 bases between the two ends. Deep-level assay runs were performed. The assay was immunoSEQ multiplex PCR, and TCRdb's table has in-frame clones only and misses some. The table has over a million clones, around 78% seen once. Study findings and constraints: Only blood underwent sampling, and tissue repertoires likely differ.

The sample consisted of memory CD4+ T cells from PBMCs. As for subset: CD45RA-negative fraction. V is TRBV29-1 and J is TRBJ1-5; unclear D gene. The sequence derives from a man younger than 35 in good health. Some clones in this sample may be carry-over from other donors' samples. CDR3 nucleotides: TGCAGCGTTGCGGCTATAGGTTCCCAGCCCCAGCATTTT. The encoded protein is CSVAAIGSQPQHF.